The T cell receptor (beta chain) under discussion was sequenced for a study of blood T cell repertoires in COVID-19. Study details: The origin of the acute and convalescent COVID-19 samples was the United States, Italy and Spain.

This table comes from immunoSEQ multiplex PCR, and its TCRdb copy is limited to in-frame clones, with some not included. This sample has over 250,000 clones, with 85% to 90% found just once. The CDR3 extends over 14 amino acids. V lost 3 bases to trimming and J lost 4 bases; unmatched junction nucleotides: 5. In germline, CDR1 is MGHRA, CDR2 YSYEKL. Donors in Cohort 3 counted as recovered after two negative PCRs, clearance, or symptom resolution. This receptor was taken from a man aged 40-49 years who had recovered from COVID-19. This chain uses TRBV4-1 with TRBJ1-1; 7 positions match TRBD1. Sequencing was carried out using PBMCs or T cells enriched from blood (not recorded which). CDR3 bases: TGCGCCAGCAGCCAGACAGGGTACGGCACTGAAGCTTTCTTT. Protein product: CASSQTGYGTEAFF.